Below, 21 T cell receptor beta chains from the same sample are listed, as sequenced in a study of T-cell memory formation after mild COVID-19. Each CDR3 protein is one row after TCRdb ran MiXCR on the 5' RACE reads. The sample carries 200,000 to 250,000 distinct CDR3 sequences, about 11% recorded once. What was sequenced was PBMCs or a T cell subset sorted from them (not recorded which). These receptors came from a man between 18 and 35 years old who had mild COVID-19 (a few samples of this study predate the infection). Cell type and time point are not known.

This chain uses TRBV5-6 with TRBJ1-1; weak D call: TRBD1 (5 bases). CDR3 length equals 14 residues. Germline CDR1 and CDR2: SGHDT and YYEEEE. V gave up 5 bases and J gave up 1 base, with 12 bases separating them. The CDR3 protein is CASSWGRQNTEAFF. The CDR3 DNA reads as TGTGCCAGCAGTTGGGGCAGGCAGAACACTGAAGCTTTCTTT.

V usage is TRBV6-6 and J usage is TRBJ2-3; 10 nucleotides align to TRBD2. Germline CDR1 is MNHNY and CDR2 is SVGAGI (reference sequence). This CDR3 is 16 amino acids long. The trim removed 7 bases at V and 1 base at J, leaving 8 bases unmatched. As DNA, the CDR3 is TGTGCCAGCACCAACAGAGGACTAGCGGGCACAGATACGCAGTATTTT. Encoded protein: CASTNRGLAGTDTQYF.

This clonotype was observed a few times. The V call is TRBV7-9, the J call TRBJ1-2; D gene unclear. The CDR3 sequence is 12 residues long. V was clipped by 5 bases and J by 8 bases, with 12 bases between them. CDR1 and CDR2 from the germline V gene are SEHNR and FQNEAQ (reference sequence). CDR3 coding DNA: TGTGCCAGCAGCATAAGTGCGGGAGGCTACACCTTC. It encodes CASSISAGGYTF.

This clonotype was seen a handful of times. The chain links TRBV20-1 to TRBJ1-1, with D uncertain. This CDR3 is 15 amino acids long. The ends were cut back, 0 bases at V and 5 bases at J, with 16 bases in the middle. Germline CDR1 DFQATT, CDR2 SNEGSKA (reference sequence). The CDR3 is CSARDRRAGRTEAFF. The CDR3 DNA sequence: TGCAGTGCTAGAGATCGGAGGGCGGGTCGGACTGAAGCTTTCTTT.

The chain joins TRBV4-1 to TRBJ2-2; D is ambiguous. With 4 bases removed from V and 0 bases from J, the gap between germline ends came to 12 bases. CDR1 MGHRA and CDR2 YSYEKL come from the germline V gene. This CDR3 region has 16 residues. The chain's CDR3 is CASSRRRAANTGELFF. In DNA, the CDR3 is TGCGCCAGCAGCCGACGCCGGGCGGCGAACACCGGGGAGCTGTTTTTT.

The V call is TRBV5-8, the J call TRBJ2-5, with a tentative D call TRBD1 (6 bases). The CDR3 spans 15 residues. Trimming took off 7 bases at V and 7 bases at J, with 23 bases between the two ends. CDR1 is SGHTS and CDR2 is YDEGEE in the germline V gene. CDR3 coding DNA: TGTGCCAGCCGCACAGGGAATCGAGCCCTTTGGACCCAGTACTTC. Translated, it gives CASRTGNRALWTQYF.

V is TRBV9 and J is TRBJ2-1, with TRBD2 matching over 8 bases. The CDR3 extends over 15 amino acids. The V and J ends lost 5 bases and 4 bases, in that order; junction bases with no gene match: 8. The germline V gene has CDR1 SGDLS and CDR2 YYNGEE. Written as DNA, the CDR3 is TGTGCCAGCAGTGTTGCTAGCGGGTATTACAATGAGCAGTTCTTC. The encoded protein is CASSVASGYYNEQFF.

This chain links TRBV19 with TRBJ1-2, with D unclear. V was cut by 7 bases and J by 5 bases, with 14 bases left in between. This CDR3 is 13 amino acids long. Germline V CDR1 and CDR2: LNHDA, SQIVND (reference sequence). CDR3 loop: CASTVDHGYGYTF. CDR3 nucleotide sequence: TGTGCCAGTACCGTGGATCACGGATATGGCTACACCTTC.

This chain uses TRBV7-8 with TRBJ1-5, with a tentative D call TRBD1 (5 bases). The V end was cut by 1 base, the J end by 4 bases, with 20 bases between. CDR3 length: 18 amino acids. Germline assignment: CDR1 SGHVS and CDR2 FQNEAQ. Here the CDR3 DNA reads TGTGCCAGCAGCTTAGTGGCTTGGGACCTGGGGCCTAATCAGCCCCAGCATTTT. Translation: CASSLVAWDLGPNQPQHF.

At least ten counts were recorded for this clonotype. The J gene is TRBJ2-7, the V gene TRBV30, with D perhaps matching TRBD1 or TRBD2 (5 bases each). Germline-derived CDR1 and CDR2 are GTSNPN and SVGIG (reference sequence). Trimming took 5 bases from V and 2 from J, leaving 7 bases between them. The CDR3 totals 11 residues. CDR3 residues: CAWGDAYEQYF. CDR3 DNA: TGTGCCTGGGGGGACGCCTACGAGCAGTACTTC.

The genes are TRBV7-3 and TRBJ2-3; 12 bases agree with TRBD2. V dropped 5 bases and J dropped 2; count of bases not matched to a gene: 8. Germline V gene data show CDR1 as SGHTA and CDR2 as FQGTGA. The CDR3 sequence is 17 residues long. DNA of the CDR3: TGTGCCAGCAGCCCGACACTAGCGGGGGGAACCACAGATACGCAGTATTTT. It specifies CASSPTLAGGTTDTQYF. Looking up the rest from reference TRBV7-3 and TRBJ2-3 gives the full variable domain: GAGVSQTPSNKVTEKGKYVELRCDPISGHTALYWYRQSLGQGPEFLIYFQGTGAADDSGLPNDRFFAVRPEGSVSTLKIQRTERGDSAVYLCASSPTLAGGTTDTQYFGPGTRLTVL.

This clonotype was seen ten or more times. The chain combines TRBV10-1 with TRBJ2-1; 10 nucleotides match TRBD1. CDR3 length: 14 amino acids. Germline CDR1 WNHNN, CDR2 SYGVQD (reference sequence). The V segment lost 4 bases and the J segment 7 bases; nucleotides outside the gene matches: 4. DNA of the CDR3: TGCGCCAGCAGTGGAGGACAGGGGGGGAATGAGCAGTTCTTC. It encodes CASSGGQGGNEQFF.

This clonotype was picked up many times. The chain carries TRBV12-3 or TRBV12-4 and TRBJ2-3; no clear D gene. The V and J ends lost 6 bases and 4 bases respectively, with 14 bases between them. The CDR3 runs 14 residues. CDR3 residues: CASSPREAPDTQYF. The CDR3 coding sequence is TGTGCCAGCAGCCCTCGCGAGGCCCCAGATACGCAGTATTTT.

This clonotype was counted between two and nine times. This rearrangement joins TRBV9 to TRBJ1-1; no reliable D call. CDR1 is SGDLS and CDR2 is YYNGEE in the germline V gene. Trimming took 4 bases from V and 3 from J, leaving 19 bases between them. The CDR3 has 16 residues. CDR3 amino acids: CASSQSLGGRHTEAFF. The CDR3 region has the DNA TGTGCCAGCAGCCAATCCCTCGGAGGTCGTCACACTGAAGCTTTCTTT.

CDR3 DNA: TGTGCCAGCAGGGGCCAGTCCTCTGGGGCCAACGTCCTGACTTTC. This gives the protein CASRGQSSGANVLTF. The chain employs TRBV6-5 and TRBJ2-6; D unresolved. Germline V CDR1 and CDR2: MNHEY, SVGAGI. Between the trimmed V and J ends, which lost 6 bases and 0 bases, there was a span of 9 bases. The CDR3 has 15 residues.

This chain uses TRBV19 with TRBJ2-7; 10 bases are shared with TRBD1. The germline CDR1 and CDR2 sequences are LNHDA and SQIVND (reference sequence). V lost 4 bases and J lost 0; bases outside the gene matches: 3. The CDR3 totals 15 residues. The CDR3 is CASSNRDRGSYEQYF. The CDR3 coding sequence is TGTGCCAGTAGTAACCGGGACAGGGGCTCCTACGAGCAGTACTTC.

This clonotype has ten or more counts. The chain employs TRBV18 and TRBJ2-4; a possible D gene is TRBD1 (6 bases). Germline V gene sequence: CDR1 KGHSH, CDR2 LQKENI. V was pared by 2 bases and J by 1 base, with 6 bases between. This CDR3 spans 14 amino acids. CDR3 nucleotides: TGTGCCAGCTCACCAGACAGGGCCAAAAACATTCAGTACTTC. Residues: CASSPDRAKNIQYF.

This clonotype has only a few counts. The chain recombines TRBV11-2 with TRBJ2-2; 9 bases agree with TRBD2. The CDR3 covers 16 residues. J was trimmed by 6 bases and V by 2 bases; bases with no gene match: 7. Looked up from germline, CDR1 is SGHAT and CDR2 is FQNNGV. The CDR3 region has the DNA TGTGCCAGCAGCTTAACCCCCAGCGGGGGGCCCGGGGAGCTGTTTTTT. This gives the protein CASSLTPSGGPGELFF.

This clonotype has just a few counts. The chain joins TRBV7-2 to TRBJ2-5, with D possibly called TRBD1 or TRBD2 (6 bases each). CDR3 length equals 16 residues. Per the germline V gene, CDR1 is SGHTA and CDR2 is FQGNSA. Trimming took 2 bases from V and 5 from J, leaving 18 bases between them. This CDR3 is CASSLNSKGGWETQYF. The CDR3, as DNA: TGTGCCAGCAGCTTAAACTCGAAAGGGGGGTGGGAGACCCAGTACTTC.

This clonotype was found many times. The J gene is TRBJ2-1, the V gene TRBV5-1; D is possibly TRBD1 (5 bases). Deletions cut 4 bases from V and 0 bases from J, with 17 bases between. CDR1 and CDR2 from the germline V gene are SGHRS and YFSETQ. This CDR3 comprises 17 residues. CDR3 bases: TGCGCCAGCAGCGTCCAGCAGGGCCTTCGCTCCTACAATGAGCAGTTCTTC. Translation gives CASSVQQGLRSYNEQFF.

At least ten counts were recorded for this clonotype. The rearrangement links TRBV3-1 to TRBJ1-3; D ambiguous. V was cut by 5 bases and J by 4 bases, with 15 bases left in between. Germline values: CDR1 LGHDT, CDR2 YNNKEL (reference sequence). There are 15 residues in the CDR3. CDR3 region: CASSVDINYGNTIYF. In DNA form, the CDR3 reads TGTGCCAGCAGCGTGGATATCAACTACGGAAACACCATATATTTT. Looking up the rest from reference TRBV3-1 and TRBJ1-3 gives the full variable domain: DTAVSQTPKYLVTQMGNDKSIKCEQNLGHDTMYWYKQDSKKFLKIMFSYNNKELIINETVPNRFSPKSPDKAHLNLHINSLELGDSAVYFCASSVDINYGNTIYFGEGSWLTVV.